Below, one T cell receptor (beta chain) is given with its context. It lacks a known antigen. Per-nucleotide qualities are absent, and no much larger clonotype sits a single base away. CDR1 and CDR2 are read off the germline V gene as SGHVS and FNYEAQ. V is shortened by 5 bases, J by 1 base, and the region joining them spans 20 bases. From the cysteine through the phenylalanine, the CDR3 covers 17 amino acids. Left in the record is the CDR3 DNA by itself, 51 bases read in frame from the first base. This specimen comes from a study of tumor T cells in aggressive B-cell lymphoma (dated by TCRdb to about 2017). Libraries were prepared through the immunoSEQ multiplex PCR assay. Not all clones reach the TCRdb copy of this immuneACCESS table, which keeps in-frame sequences only. Checked studies attribute under half of the gap to unresolved V genes and leave the rest unexplained. This sample is represented by thousands of clones; over 70% of them were singletons. The leading ten clones occupy about 4.5% of the sample.

The TCR sequence derives from an adult with diffuse large B cell lymphoma. The chain joins TRBV7-6 to TRBJ2-5, and the D gene may be TRBD2, 6 bases matching. Sample: tumor tissue. The CDR3 here reads CASSQQPAGTSQETQYF. The nucleotide sequence is TGTGCCAGCAGCCAGCAGCCCGCGGGGACTTCCCAAGAGACCCAGTACTTC.